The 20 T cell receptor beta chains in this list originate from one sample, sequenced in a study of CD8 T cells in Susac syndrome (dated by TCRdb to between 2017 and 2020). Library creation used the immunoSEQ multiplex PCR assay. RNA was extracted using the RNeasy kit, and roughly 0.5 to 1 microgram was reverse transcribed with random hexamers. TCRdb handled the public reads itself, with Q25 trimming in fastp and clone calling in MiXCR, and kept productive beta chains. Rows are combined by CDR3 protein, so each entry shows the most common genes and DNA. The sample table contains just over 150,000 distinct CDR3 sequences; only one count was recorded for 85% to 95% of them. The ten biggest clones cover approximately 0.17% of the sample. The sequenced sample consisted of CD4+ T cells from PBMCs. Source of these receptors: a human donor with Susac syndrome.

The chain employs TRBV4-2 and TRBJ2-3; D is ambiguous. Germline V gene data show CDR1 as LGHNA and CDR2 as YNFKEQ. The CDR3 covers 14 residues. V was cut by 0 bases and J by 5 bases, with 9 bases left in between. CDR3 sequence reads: CASSQDGPEDTQYF. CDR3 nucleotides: TGTGCCAGCAGCCAAGACGGTCCCGAAGATACGCAGTATTTT.

CDR3 bases: TGTGCCAGCGCTAGGGGGCTGAACACTGAAGCTTTCTTT. This codes for CASARGLNTEAFF. The rearrangement uses TRBV21-1 and TRBJ1-1; the D call in the table, TRBD1, was not verified against the DNA. TRBV21-1 represents a pseudogene. This CDR3 has 13 amino acids.

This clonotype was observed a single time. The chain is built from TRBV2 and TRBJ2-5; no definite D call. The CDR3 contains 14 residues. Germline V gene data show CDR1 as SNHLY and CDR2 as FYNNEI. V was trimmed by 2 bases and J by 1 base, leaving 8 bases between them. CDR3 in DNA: TGTGCCAGCAGTGAACACAGAGTCCAAGAGACCCAGTACTTC. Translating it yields CASSEHRVQETQYF.

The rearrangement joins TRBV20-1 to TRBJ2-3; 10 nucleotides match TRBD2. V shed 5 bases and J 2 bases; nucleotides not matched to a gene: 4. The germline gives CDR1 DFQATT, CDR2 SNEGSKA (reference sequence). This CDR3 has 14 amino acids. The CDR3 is CSARLAGVTDTQYF. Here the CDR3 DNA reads TGCAGTGCTCGGCTAGCGGGGGTCACAGATACGCAGTATTTT.

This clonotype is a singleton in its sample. CDR3 sequence: CATSAPKNIQYF. The CDR3 coding sequence is TGTGCCACCAGCGCCCCCAAAAACATTCAGTACTTC. This chain connects TRBV15 to TRBJ2-4; D uncertain. The CDR3 loop spans 12 amino acids. Trimming removed 5 bases from V and 2 bases from J, with 4 bases in between. CDR1 and CDR2 from the germline V gene are LNHNV and YYDKDF (reference sequence). Full variable domain (missing parts from reference TRBV15 and TRBJ2-4): DAMVIQNPRYQVTQFGKPVTLSCSQTLNHNVMYWYQQKSSQAPKLLFHYYDKDFNNEADTPDNFQSRRPNTSFCFLDIRSPGLGDTAMYLCATSAPKNIQYFGAGTRLSVL.

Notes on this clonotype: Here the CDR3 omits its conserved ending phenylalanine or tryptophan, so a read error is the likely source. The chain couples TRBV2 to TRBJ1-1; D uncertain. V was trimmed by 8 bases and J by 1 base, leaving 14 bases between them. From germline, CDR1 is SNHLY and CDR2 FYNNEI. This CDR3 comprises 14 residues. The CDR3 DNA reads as TGTGCCAGCCAACCGGAAGCGTCGAACACTGAAGCTTTCCTT. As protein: CASQPEASNTEAFL.

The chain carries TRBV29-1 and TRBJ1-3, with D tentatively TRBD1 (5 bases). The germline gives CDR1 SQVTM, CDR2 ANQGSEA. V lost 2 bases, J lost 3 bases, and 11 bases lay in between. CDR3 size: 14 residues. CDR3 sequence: CSVEMAGDGNTIYF. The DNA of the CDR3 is TGCAGCGTTGAAATGGCGGGGGATGGAAACACCATATATTTT.

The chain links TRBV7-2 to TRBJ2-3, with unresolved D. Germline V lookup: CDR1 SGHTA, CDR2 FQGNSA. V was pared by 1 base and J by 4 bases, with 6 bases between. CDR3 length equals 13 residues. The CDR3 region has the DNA TGTGCCAGCAGCTTAGTCCGGGCAGATACGCAGTATTTT. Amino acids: CASSLVRADTQYF.

The CDR3 loop reads CASGEGRGYGYTF. CDR3 DNA sequence: TGTGCCAGCGGCGAGGGGCGCGGGTATGGCTACACCTTC. This sequence joins TRBV5-8 and TRBJ1-2; D might be TRBD1 (5 bases). Trimming took off 7 bases at V and 5 bases at J, with 15 bases between the two ends. Germline CDR1 SGHTS, CDR2 YDEGEE. This CDR3 spans 13 amino acids. The full variable domain, rest sourced from reference TRBV5-8 and TRBJ1-2, is EAGVTQSPTHLIKTRGQQATLRCSPISGHTSVYWYQQALGLGLQFLLWYDEGEERNRGNFPPRFSGRQFPNYSSELNVNALELEDSALYLCASGEGRGYGYTFGSGTRLTVV.

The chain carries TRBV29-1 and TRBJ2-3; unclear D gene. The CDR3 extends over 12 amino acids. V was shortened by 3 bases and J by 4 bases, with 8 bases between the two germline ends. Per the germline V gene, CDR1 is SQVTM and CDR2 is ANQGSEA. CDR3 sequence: CSVEPGPDTQYF. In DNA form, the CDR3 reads TGCAGCGTTGAGCCGGGTCCAGATACGCAGTATTTT.

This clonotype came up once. This chain's CDR3 is CASSLRRRWDAFF. DNA of the CDR3: TGTGCCAGCAGTTTAAGGAGGAGATGGGATGCTTTCTTT. The chain carries TRBV12-3 or TRBV12-4 and TRBJ1-1, with D uncertain. This CDR3 has 13 residues. Trimming cost V 2 bases and J 11 bases, with 15 bases left between them.

The CDR3 region has the DNA TGCAGCGTTGACGGGGGTCAAGAGACCCAGTACTTC. It translates to CSVDGGQETQYF. This chain uses TRBV29-1 with TRBJ2-5; tentative D call: TRBD2 (6 bases). Looked up from germline, CDR1 is SQVTM and CDR2 is ANQGSEA. V was cut by 3 bases and J by 2 bases, with 7 bases left in between. The CDR3 loop spans 12 amino acids.

This chain's CDR3 is CASSPYRVEVGETQYF. The CDR3 bases are TGTGCCAGCAGCCCCTACAGGGTGGAAGTTGGAGAGACCCAGTACTTC. The V and J genes are TRBV7-3 and TRBJ2-5; possible D gene TRBD1, 6 bases. Germline CDR1 SGHTA, CDR2 FQGTGA. This CDR3 region has 16 residues. V dropped 5 bases and J dropped 4 bases, with 20 bases sitting between them.

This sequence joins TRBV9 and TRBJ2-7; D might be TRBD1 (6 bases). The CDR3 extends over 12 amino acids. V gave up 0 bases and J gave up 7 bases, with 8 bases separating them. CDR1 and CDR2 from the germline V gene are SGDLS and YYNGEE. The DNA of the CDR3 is TGTGCCAGCAGCGTAGTAGGGGGAGAGCAGTACTTC. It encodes CASSVVGGEQYF. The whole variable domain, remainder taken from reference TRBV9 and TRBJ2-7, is DSGVTQTPKHLITATGQRVTLRCSPRSGDLSVYWYQQSLDQGLQFLIQYYNGEERAKGNILERFSAQQFPDLHSELNLSSLELGDSALYFCASSVVGGEQYFGPGTRLTVT.

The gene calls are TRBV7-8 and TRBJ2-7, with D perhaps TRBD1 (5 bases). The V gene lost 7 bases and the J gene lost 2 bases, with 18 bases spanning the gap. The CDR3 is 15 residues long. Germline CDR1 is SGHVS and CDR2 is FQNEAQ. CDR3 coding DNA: TGTGCCAGCACCTCAAGTCAGACAGTTGCCTACGAGCAGTACTTC. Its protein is CASTSSQTVAYEQYF. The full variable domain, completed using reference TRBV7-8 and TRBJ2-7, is GAGVSQSPRYKVAKRGQDVALRCDPISGHVSLFWYQQALGQGPEFLTYFQNEAQLDKSGLPSDRFFAERPEGSVSTLKIQRTQQEDSAVYLCASTSSQTVAYEQYFGPGTRLTVT.

CDR3 loop: CASSNCRSSSYNSPLHF. DNA for the CDR3: TGTGCCAGCAGCAATTGCAGGTCCAGCTCCTATAATTCACCCCTCCACTTT. The J gene is TRBJ1-6, the V gene TRBV21-1. TRBV21-1 is a documented pseudogene. The CDR3 loop spans 17 amino acids.

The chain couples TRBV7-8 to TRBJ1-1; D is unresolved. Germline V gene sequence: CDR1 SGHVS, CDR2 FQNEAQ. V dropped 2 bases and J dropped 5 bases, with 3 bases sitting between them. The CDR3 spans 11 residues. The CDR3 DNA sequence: TGTGCCAGCAGCTTAAGGACTGAAGCTTTCTTT. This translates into CASSLRTEAFF.

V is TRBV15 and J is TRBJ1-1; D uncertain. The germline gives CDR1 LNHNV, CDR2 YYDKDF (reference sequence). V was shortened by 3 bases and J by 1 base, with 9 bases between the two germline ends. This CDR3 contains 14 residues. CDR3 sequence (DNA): TGTGCCACCAGCAGTTTAGGAGAGAACACTGAAGCTTTCTTT. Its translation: CATSSLGENTEAFF.

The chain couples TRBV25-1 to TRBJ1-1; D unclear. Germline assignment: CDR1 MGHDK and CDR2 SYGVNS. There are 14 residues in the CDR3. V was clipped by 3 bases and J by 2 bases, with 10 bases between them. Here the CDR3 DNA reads TGTGCCAGCAGTGACCTATTGGGTAACACTGAAGCTTTCTTT. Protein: CASSDLLGNTEAFF.

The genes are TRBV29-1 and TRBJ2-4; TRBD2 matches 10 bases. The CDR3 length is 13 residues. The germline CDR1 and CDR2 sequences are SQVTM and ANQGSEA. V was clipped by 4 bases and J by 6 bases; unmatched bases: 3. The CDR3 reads CSVAQRGGNIQYF. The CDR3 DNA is TGCAGCGTTGCCCAGCGGGGGGGAAACATTCAGTACTTC. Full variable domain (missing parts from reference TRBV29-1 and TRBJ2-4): SAVISQKPSRDICQRGTSLTIQCQVDSQVTMMFWYRQQPGQSLTLIATANQGSEATYESGFVIDKFPISRPNLTFSTLTVSNMSPEDSSIYLCSVAQRGGNIQYFGAGTRLSVL.